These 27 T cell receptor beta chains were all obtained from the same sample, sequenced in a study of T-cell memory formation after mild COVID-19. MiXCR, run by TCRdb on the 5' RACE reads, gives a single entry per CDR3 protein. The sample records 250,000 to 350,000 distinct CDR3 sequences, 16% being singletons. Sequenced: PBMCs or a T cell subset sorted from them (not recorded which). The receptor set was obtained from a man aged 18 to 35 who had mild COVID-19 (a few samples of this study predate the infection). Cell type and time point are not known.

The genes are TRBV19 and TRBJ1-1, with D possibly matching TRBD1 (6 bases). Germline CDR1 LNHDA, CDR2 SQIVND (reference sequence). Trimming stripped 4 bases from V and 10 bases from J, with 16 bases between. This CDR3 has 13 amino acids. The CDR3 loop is CASSKTGSGAAFF. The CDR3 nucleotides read TGTGCCAGTAGTAAGACGGGATCGGGGGCAGCTTTCTTT.

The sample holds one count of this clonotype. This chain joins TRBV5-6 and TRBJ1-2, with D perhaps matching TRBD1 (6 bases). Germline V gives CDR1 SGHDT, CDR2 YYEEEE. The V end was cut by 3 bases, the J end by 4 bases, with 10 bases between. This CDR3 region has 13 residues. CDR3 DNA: TGTGCCAGCAGCTCCACAGGGTTCTATGGCTACACCTTC. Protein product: CASSSTGFYGYTF.

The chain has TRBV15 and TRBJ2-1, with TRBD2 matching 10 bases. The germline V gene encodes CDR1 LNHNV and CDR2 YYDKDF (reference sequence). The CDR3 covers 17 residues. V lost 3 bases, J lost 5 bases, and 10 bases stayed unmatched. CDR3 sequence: CATSSRGSGGGNNEQFF. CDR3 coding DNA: TGTGCCACCAGCAGTCGTGGGAGCGGGGGGGGGAACAATGAGCAGTTCTTC.

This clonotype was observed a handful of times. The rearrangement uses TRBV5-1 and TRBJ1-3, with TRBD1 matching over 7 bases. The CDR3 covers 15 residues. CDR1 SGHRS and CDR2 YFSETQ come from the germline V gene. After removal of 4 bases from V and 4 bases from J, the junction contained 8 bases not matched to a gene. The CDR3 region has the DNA TGCGCCAGCAGCGGTGCTCGGGACAGAGGAAACACCATATATTTT. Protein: CASSGARDRGNTIYF. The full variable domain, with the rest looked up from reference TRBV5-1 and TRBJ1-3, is KAGVTQTPRYLIKTRGQQVTLSCSPISGHRSVSWYQQTPGQGLQFLFEYFSETQRNKGNFPGRFSGRQFSNSRSEMNVSTLELGDSALYLCASSGARDRGNTIYFGEGSWLTVV.

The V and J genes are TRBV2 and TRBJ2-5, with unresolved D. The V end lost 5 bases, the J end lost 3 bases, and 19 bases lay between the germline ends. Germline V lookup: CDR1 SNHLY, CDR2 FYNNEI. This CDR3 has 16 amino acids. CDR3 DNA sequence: TGTGCCAGCAGTCTCCCAGGACGCCCGAGTAAAGAGACCCAGTACTTC. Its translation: CASSLPGRPSKETQYF.

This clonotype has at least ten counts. The CDR3 reads CASSQIPAGQGSTGELFF. Written as DNA, the CDR3 is TGTGCCAGCAGCCAGATCCCGGCGGGACAGGGTAGCACCGGGGAGCTGTTTTTT. The chain recombines TRBV7-2 with TRBJ2-2; 9 nucleotides line up with TRBD1. Germline assignment: CDR1 SGHTA and CDR2 FQGNSA. The length of the CDR3 is 18 residues. V was clipped by 5 bases and J by 4 bases; unmatched bases: 14.

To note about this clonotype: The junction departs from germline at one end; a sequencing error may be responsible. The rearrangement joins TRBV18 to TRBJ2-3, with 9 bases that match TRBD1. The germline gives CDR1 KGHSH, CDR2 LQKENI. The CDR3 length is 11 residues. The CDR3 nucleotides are TGTGCCAGCTCACCGGGACAGGGTACCGTCTTT. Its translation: CASSPGQGTVF.

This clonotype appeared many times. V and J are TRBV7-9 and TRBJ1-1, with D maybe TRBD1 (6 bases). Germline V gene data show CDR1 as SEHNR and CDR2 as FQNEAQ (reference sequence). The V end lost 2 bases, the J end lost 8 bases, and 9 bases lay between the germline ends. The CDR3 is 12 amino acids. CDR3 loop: CASSLNRVEAFF. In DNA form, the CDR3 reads TGTGCCAGCAGCTTAAACAGGGTAGAAGCTTTCTTT.

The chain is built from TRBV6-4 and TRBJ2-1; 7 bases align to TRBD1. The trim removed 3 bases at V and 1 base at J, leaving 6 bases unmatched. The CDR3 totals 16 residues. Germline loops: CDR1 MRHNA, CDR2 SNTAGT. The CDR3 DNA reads TGTGCCAGCAGTGAAGGACCCAGGGGGTCCTACAATGAGCAGTTCTTC. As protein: CASSEGPRGSYNEQFF.

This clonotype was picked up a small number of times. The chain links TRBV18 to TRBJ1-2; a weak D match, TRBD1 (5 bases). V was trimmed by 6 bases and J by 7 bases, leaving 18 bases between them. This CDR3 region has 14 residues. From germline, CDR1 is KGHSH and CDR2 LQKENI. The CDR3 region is CASSDIGADGGYTF. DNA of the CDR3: TGTGCCAGCTCCGACATCGGGGCGGATGGTGGCTACACCTTC.

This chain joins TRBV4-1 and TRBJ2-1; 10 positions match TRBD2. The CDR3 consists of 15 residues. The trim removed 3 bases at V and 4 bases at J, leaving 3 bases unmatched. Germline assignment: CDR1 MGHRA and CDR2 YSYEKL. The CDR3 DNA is TGCGCCAGCAGCCATACTAGCGGGGTTTACAATGAGCAGTTCTTC. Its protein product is CASSHTSGVYNEQFF.

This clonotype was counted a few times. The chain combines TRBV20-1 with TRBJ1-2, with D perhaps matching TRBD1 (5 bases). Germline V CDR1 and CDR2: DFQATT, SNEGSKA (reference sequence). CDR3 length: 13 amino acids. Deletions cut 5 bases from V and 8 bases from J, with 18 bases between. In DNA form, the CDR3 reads TGCAGTGCTGGCGGACATTCCCCGGAAGGCTACACCTTC. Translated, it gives CSAGGHSPEGYTF.

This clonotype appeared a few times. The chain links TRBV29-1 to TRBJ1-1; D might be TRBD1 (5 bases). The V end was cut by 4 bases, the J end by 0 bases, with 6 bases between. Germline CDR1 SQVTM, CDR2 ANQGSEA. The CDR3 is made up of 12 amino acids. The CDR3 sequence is CSVVDMNTEAFF. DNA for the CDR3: TGCAGCGTTGTGGACATGAACACTGAAGCTTTCTTT.

CDR3 nucleotides: TGTGCCAGCAGCCCGACAGGGGGCGGAGATGGCTACACCTTC. Protein sequence: CASSPTGGGDGYTF. The chain links TRBV5-4 to TRBJ1-2; 10 bases map to TRBD1. CDR3 size: 14 residues. With 4 bases clipped from V and 6 bases from J, the junction kept 6 bases outside the gene matches. CDR1 and CDR2 (germline): SGHNT, YYREEE (reference sequence).

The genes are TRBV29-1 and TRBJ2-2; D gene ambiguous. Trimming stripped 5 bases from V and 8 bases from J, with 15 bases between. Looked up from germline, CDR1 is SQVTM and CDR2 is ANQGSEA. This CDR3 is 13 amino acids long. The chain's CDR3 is CSVISWPEGELFF. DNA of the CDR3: TGCAGCGTTATTTCCTGGCCCGAAGGGGAGCTGTTTTTT.

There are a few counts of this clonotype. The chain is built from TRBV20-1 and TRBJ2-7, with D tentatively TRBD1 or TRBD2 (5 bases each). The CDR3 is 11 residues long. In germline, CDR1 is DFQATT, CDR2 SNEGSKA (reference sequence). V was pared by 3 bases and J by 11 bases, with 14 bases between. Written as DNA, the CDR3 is TGCAGTGCTAGGGGGCTGGACTTGGAGTACTTC. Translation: CSARGLDLEYF.

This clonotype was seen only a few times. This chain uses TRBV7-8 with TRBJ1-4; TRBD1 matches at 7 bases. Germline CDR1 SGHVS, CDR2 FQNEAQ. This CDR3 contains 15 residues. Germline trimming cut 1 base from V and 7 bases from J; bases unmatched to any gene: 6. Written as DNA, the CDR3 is TGTGCCAGCAGCTTAGACACAGGGGCTGGTGAAAAACTGTTTTTT. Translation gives CASSLDTGAGEKLFF.

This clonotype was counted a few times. CDR3 bases: TGCGCCAGCAGCCAAATTCCTAGCGGGGGCTGGAGCACAGATACGCAGTATTTT. As protein: CASSQIPSGGWSTDTQYF. The chain uses TRBV4-3 and TRBJ2-3; 10 bases agree with TRBD2. Trimming removed 2 bases from V and 0 bases from J; junction bases left unmatched: 8. Germline V gene data show CDR1 as LGHNA and CDR2 as YSLEER. The CDR3 runs to 18 residues.

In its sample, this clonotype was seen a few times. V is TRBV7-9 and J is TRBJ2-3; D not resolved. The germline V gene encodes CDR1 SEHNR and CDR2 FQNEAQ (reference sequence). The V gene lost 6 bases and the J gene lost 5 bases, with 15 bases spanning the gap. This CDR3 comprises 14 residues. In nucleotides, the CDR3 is TGTGCCAGCAGACCTAGAAGAATGGAAGATACGCAGTATTTT. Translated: CASRPRRMEDTQYF.

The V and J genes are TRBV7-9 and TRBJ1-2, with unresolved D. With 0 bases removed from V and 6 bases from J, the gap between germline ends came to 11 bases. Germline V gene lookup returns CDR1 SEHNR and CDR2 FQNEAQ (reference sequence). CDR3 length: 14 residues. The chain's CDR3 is CASSLAPFWDGYTF. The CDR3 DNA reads TGTGCCAGCAGCTTAGCGCCCTTTTGGGATGGCTACACCTTC.

CDR3 nucleotides: TGTGCCAGCTCACCTTCCGACTATCGTAATTCACCCCTCCACTTT. Translated: CASSPSDYRNSPLHF. The chain is built from TRBV18 and TRBJ1-6; no clear D. The CDR3 has 15 residues. Germline assignment: CDR1 KGHSH and CDR2 LQKENI. Trimming took 3 bases from V and 6 from J, leaving 12 bases between them.

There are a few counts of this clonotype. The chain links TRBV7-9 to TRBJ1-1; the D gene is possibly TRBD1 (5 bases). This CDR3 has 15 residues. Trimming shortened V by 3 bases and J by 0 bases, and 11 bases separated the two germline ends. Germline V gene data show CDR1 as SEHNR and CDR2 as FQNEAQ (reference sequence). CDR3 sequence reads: CASSLGRTLNTEAFF. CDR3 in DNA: TGTGCCAGCAGCTTGGGACGGACGTTGAACACTGAAGCTTTCTTT.

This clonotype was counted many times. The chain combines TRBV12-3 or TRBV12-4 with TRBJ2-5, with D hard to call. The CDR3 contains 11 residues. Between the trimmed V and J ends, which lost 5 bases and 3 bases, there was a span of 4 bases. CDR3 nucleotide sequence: TGTGCCAGCAGTCGTGAAGAGACCCAGTACTTC. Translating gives CASSREETQYF.

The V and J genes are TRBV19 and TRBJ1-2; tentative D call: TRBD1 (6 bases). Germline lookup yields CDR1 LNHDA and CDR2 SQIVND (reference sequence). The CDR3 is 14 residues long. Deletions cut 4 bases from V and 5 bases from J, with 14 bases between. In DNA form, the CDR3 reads TGTGCCAGTAGTACTCCAGGACAGCTTTATGGCTACACCTTC. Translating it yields CASSTPGQLYGYTF.

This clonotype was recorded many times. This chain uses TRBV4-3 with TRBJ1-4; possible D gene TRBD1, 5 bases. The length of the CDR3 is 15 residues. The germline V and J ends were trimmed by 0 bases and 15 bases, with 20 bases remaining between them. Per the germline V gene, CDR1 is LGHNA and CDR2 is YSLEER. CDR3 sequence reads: CASSQDLGQGLVLFF. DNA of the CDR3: TGCGCCAGCAGCCAAGATCTCGGTCAGGGACTGGTGTTGTTTTTT.

The CDR3 loop is CASSLEVLHEQFF. The CDR3 bases are TGTGCCAGCAGCTTAGAGGTGCTCCATGAGCAGTTCTTC. The J gene is TRBJ2-1, the V gene TRBV7-2; D uncertain. This CDR3 spans 13 amino acids. Germline V gene lookup returns CDR1 SGHTA and CDR2 FQGNSA. Deletions cut 1 base from V and 8 bases from J, with 9 bases between.

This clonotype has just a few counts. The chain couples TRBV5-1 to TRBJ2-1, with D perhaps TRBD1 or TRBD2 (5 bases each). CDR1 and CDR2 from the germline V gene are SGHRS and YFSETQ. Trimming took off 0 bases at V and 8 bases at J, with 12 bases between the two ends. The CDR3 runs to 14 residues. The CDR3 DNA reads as TGCGCCAGCAGCTTGGGGGGGATCTGGGATGAGCAGTTCTTC. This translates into CASSLGGIWDEQFF.